The 30 T cell receptor beta chains presented below share a single source sample, sequenced in a study of technical replicates of blood from several donors. Measured with immunoSEQ multiplex PCR; TCRdb has only the in-frame clones, and not every one. The table lists tens of thousands of clones, around 92% of them singletons. The sequenced sample consisted of T cells isolated from PBMCs. The receptor source for this set is a human donor in good health.

V and J are TRBV28 and TRBJ2-7; 7 nucleotides line up with TRBD1. Germline loops: CDR1 MDHEN, CDR2 SYDVKM. The CDR3 covers 13 residues. V shed 11 bases and J 4 bases; nucleotides not matched to a gene: 11. CDR3 nucleotides: TGTGCCGGGTCAAGACAGGGTCCTTACGAGCAGTACTTC. Protein product: CAGSRQGPYEQYF. Full variable domain (missing parts from reference TRBV28 and TRBJ2-7): DVKVTQSSRYLVKRTGEKVFLECVQDMDHENMFWYRQDPGLGLRLIYFSYDVKMKEKGDIPEGYSVSREKKERFSLILESASTNQTSMYLCAGSRQGPYEQYFGPGTRLTVT.

This chain links TRBV6-5 with TRBJ1-4, with 8 bases that match TRBD1. The J segment lost 10 bases and the V segment lost 2 bases, leaving 9 bases of the junction unmatched. Germline CDR1 reads MNHEY; CDR2 reads SVGAGI. The CDR3 totals 15 residues. CDR3 sequence: CASSYLGQEGGKLFF. The DNA for the CDR3 is TGTGCCAGCAGTTACCTGGGACAGGAAGGGGGAAAACTGTTTTTT.

This sequence joins TRBV5-1 and TRBJ2-1; 11 bases align to TRBD1. Germline assignment: CDR1 SGHRS and CDR2 YFSETQ. V was clipped by 4 bases and J by 8 bases; unmatched bases: 8. CDR3 length: 15 amino acids. In DNA form, the CDR3 reads TGCGCCAGCAGCACCGGACAGGGGGCTGGAGATGAGCAGTTCTTC. Protein sequence: CASSTGQGAGDEQFF.

This chain links TRBV29-1 with TRBJ1-3; D gene uncertain. This CDR3 comprises 13 residues. Germline V gene sequence: CDR1 SQVTM, CDR2 ANQGSEA. V gave up 6 bases and J gave up 3 bases, with 12 bases separating them. CDR3 protein: CSVSSGVGNTIYF. The CDR3, as DNA: TGCAGCGTAAGCTCAGGCGTTGGAAACACCATATATTTT. Using reference TRBV29-1 and TRBJ1-3 for the parts outside the CDR3, the full variable domain is SAVISQKPSRDICQRGTSLTIQCQVDSQVTMMFWYRQQPGQSLTLIATANQGSEATYESGFVIDKFPISRPNLTFSTLTVSNMSPEDSSIYLCSVSSGVGNTIYFGEGSWLTVV.

This chain connects TRBV4-2 to TRBJ2-5, with 10 positions matching TRBD2. V shed 4 bases and J 2 bases; nucleotides not matched to a gene: 4. The CDR3 sequence is 15 residues long. CDR1 is LGHNA and CDR2 is YNFKEQ in the germline V gene. Here the CDR3 DNA reads TGTGCCAGCAGCCGCCTACTAGCGGGACAAGAGACCCAGTACTTC. Protein product: CASSRLLAGQETQYF.

This chain uses TRBV19 with TRBJ2-3, with TRBD1 identical over 9 bases. This CDR3 contains 15 residues. V trimming: 1 base; J trimming: 7 bases; junction bases outside the gene matches: 6. From germline, CDR1 is LNHDA and CDR2 SQIVND (reference sequence). The CDR3 loop is CASSIAYRGLNTQYF. CDR3 coding DNA: TGTGCCAGTAGTATAGCTTACAGGGGGCTCAATACGCAGTATTTT.

The chain joins TRBV10-3 to TRBJ2-7; perhaps TRBD2 as D (7 bases). Trimming removed 10 bases from V and 3 bases from J, with 16 bases in between. Germline V gives CDR1 ENHRY, CDR2 SYGVKD. The CDR3 sequence is 13 residues long. CDR3 sequence: CATGGLGLYEQYF. The CDR3 DNA reads as TGTGCCACCGGGGGGCTGGGTCTCTACGAGCAGTACTTC.

The rearrangement uses TRBV7-3 and TRBJ2-1; 9 bases line up with TRBD2. V shed 4 bases and J 9 bases; nucleotides not matched to a gene: 19. The CDR3 spans 18 residues. From germline, CDR1 is SGHTA and CDR2 FQGTGA. This chain's CDR3 is CASSYRLGVAGDEREQFF. CDR3 coding DNA: TGTGCCAGCAGCTATCGCCTGGGGGTAGCGGGAGATGAGCGTGAGCAGTTCTTC. Supplemented by reference TRBV7-3 and TRBJ2-1, the full variable domain reads GAGVSQTPSNKVTEKGKYVELRCDPISGHTALYWYRQSLGQGPEFLIYFQGTGAADDSGLPNDRFFAVRPEGSVSTLKIQRTERGDSAVYLCASSYRLGVAGDEREQFFGPGTRLTVL.

The CDR3 nucleotides are TGCAGCGTTGAGGCAGGGGGCAACGAGCAGTACTTC. It yields the protein CSVEAGGNEQYF. The chain links TRBV29-1 to TRBJ2-7; 8 nucleotides agree with TRBD1. The CDR3 runs 12 residues. V dropped 3 bases and J dropped 5; count of bases not matched to a gene: 3. The germline gives CDR1 SQVTM, CDR2 ANQGSEA.

J is TRBJ2-5 and V is TRBV5-4, with a possible D match to TRBD2 (6 bases). Germline V gene sequence: CDR1 SGHNT, CDR2 YYREEE (reference sequence). This CDR3 comprises 13 residues. V lost 3 bases to trimming and J lost 5 bases, with 11 bases between them. The DNA of the CDR3 is TGTGCCAGCAGCTCAGGAGGGATGGAGACCCAGTACTTC. Translation gives CASSSGGMETQYF. Together with reference TRBV5-4 and TRBJ2-5, the CDR3 gives the full variable domain: ETGVTQSPTHLIKTRGQQVTLRCSSQSGHNTVSWYQQALGQGPQFIFQYYREEENGRGNFPPRFSGLQFPNYSSELNVNALELDDSALYLCASSSGGMETQYFGPGTRLLVL.

This chain uses TRBV7-6 with TRBJ2-1; the match to TRBD2 covers 11 bases. From germline, CDR1 is SGHVS and CDR2 FNYEAQ. Trimming took 2 bases from V and 4 from J; bases not matched to a gene: 4. The CDR3 length is 16 residues. Written as DNA, the CDR3 is TGTGCCAGCAGCTTAAAAGTAGCGGGAGGGTACAATGAGCAGTTCTTC. Its translation: CASSLKVAGGYNEQFF.

The V gene is TRBV2, the J gene TRBJ2-1, with TRBD2 identical over 12 bases. Germline V gene lookup returns CDR1 SNHLY and CDR2 FYNNEI. With V trimmed by 6 bases and J by 7 bases, 22 bases remained unmatched. The CDR3 is 20 residues long. The CDR3 coding sequence is TGTGCCAGCAGCGGAGCTCGGACTAGCGGGATCTCTTCTCATTCAAATGAGCAGTTCTTC. This translates into CASSGARTSGISSHSNEQFF. Using reference TRBV2 and TRBJ2-1 for the parts outside the CDR3, the full variable domain is EPEVTQTPSHQVTQMGQEVILRCVPISNHLYFYWYRQILGQKVEFLVSFYNNEISEKSEIFDDQFSVERPDGSNFTLKIRSTKLEDSAMYFCASSGARTSGISSHSNEQFFGPGTRLTVL.

V and J are TRBV5-4 and TRBJ1-2; TRBD1 might be the D (6 bases). Germline V CDR1 and CDR2: SGHNT, YYREEE (reference sequence). This CDR3 spans 13 amino acids. With 0 bases removed from V and 8 bases from J, the gap between germline ends came to 11 bases. This CDR3 is CASSLDRVKGYTF. The CDR3 nucleotides read TGTGCCAGCAGCTTGGACAGGGTCAAAGGCTACACCTTC.

This clone occurred once. The chain uses TRBV4-1 and TRBJ1-5, with a weak D call TRBD1 (6 bases). This CDR3 region has 18 residues. Trimming took off 0 bases at V and 3 bases at J, with 18 bases between the two ends. The germline V gene encodes CDR1 MGHRA and CDR2 YSYEKL. CDR3 in DNA: TGCGCCAGCAGCCAAGACGATAACAGGGAGTTTCCCAATCAGCCCCAGCATTTT. Its translation: CASSQDDNREFPNQPQHF.

The rearrangement joins TRBV7-3 to TRBJ2-7, with D possibly matching TRBD2 (6 bases). Germline values: CDR1 SGHTA, CDR2 FQGTGA. This CDR3 has 14 amino acids. V lost 0 bases and J lost 5, with 11 bases in between. In DNA, the CDR3 is TGTGCCAGCAGCTTAACTAGCGGAGTCCACGAGCAGTACTTC. It encodes CASSLTSGVHEQYF.

The chain carries TRBV7-2 and TRBJ1-2; D is undetermined. Germline V gene sequence: CDR1 SGHTA, CDR2 FQGNSA. Trimming pared 2 bases from V and 2 bases from J, leaving 6 bases between. This CDR3 comprises 13 residues. Written as DNA, the CDR3 is TGTGCCAGCAGCTTATTAATAAACTATGGCTACACCTTC. Translated: CASSLLINYGYTF. Combining the CDR3 with reference TRBV7-2 and TRBJ1-2 gives the whole variable domain GAGVSQSPSNKVTEKGKDVELRCDPISGHTALYWYRQSLGQGLEFLIYFQGNSAPDKSGLPSDRFSAERTGGSVSTLTIQRTQQEDSAVYLCASSLLINYGYTFGSGTRLTVV.

The chain has TRBV19 and TRBJ2-1, with TRBD2 identical over 7 bases. The J segment lost 4 bases and the V segment lost 8 bases, leaving 11 bases of the junction unmatched. The CDR3 is 15 amino acids. The germline V gene encodes CDR1 LNHDA and CDR2 SQIVND (reference sequence). The CDR3 coding sequence is TGTGCCAGTGGATCCGGGACTACCTTTTACAATGAGCAGTTCTTC. It yields the protein CASGSGTTFYNEQFF.

A word on this clone: This sample also contains other DNA sequences that code for the same CDR3. The CDR3 DNA is TGTGCCAGCCGGACAGGGAACACTGAAGCTTTCTTT. Translating it yields CASRTGNTEAFF. V is TRBV27 and J is TRBJ1-1; 7 positions agree with TRBD1. CDR1 is MNHEY, CDR2 SMNVEV, per germline (reference sequence). The CDR3 is made up of 12 amino acids. The junction had 1 base not matched to a gene; V was cut back by 8 bases and J by 1 base.

The chain combines TRBV11-2 with TRBJ2-7, with D possibly TRBD1 on 6 matching bases. Trimming stripped 1 base from V and 6 bases from J, with 7 bases between. The V gene's germline CDR1 is SGHAT and CDR2 FQNNGV. This CDR3 is 12 amino acids long. The CDR3 DNA reads as TGTGCCAGCAGCTTAGCAGGGGTCGAGCAGTACTTC. This gives the protein CASSLAGVEQYF.

This clone has only one observation. V and J are TRBV7-2 and TRBJ2-7; TRBD1 aligns across 8 bases. Germline V CDR1 and CDR2: SGHTA, FQGNSA. The CDR3 runs 12 residues. Trimming removed 5 bases from V and 6 bases from J; junction bases left unmatched: 3. DNA for the CDR3: TGTGCCAGCAGCCGTGACAGGGGCGAGCAGTACTTC. It is translated as CASSRDRGEQYF.

The chain recombines TRBV11-2 with TRBJ2-7; D is undetermined. Trimming removed 5 bases at V and 3 bases at J, with 5 bases between. The CDR3 is made up of 11 amino acids. Germline values: CDR1 SGHAT, CDR2 FQNNGV. CDR3 DNA sequence: TGTGCCAGCAGCATTTACTACGAGCAGTACTTC. Its protein is CASSIYYEQYF. Using reference TRBV11-2 and TRBJ2-7 for the parts outside the CDR3, the full variable domain is EAGVAQSPRYKIIEKRQSVAFWCNPISGHATLYWYQQILGQGPKLLIQFQNNGVVDDSQLPKDRFSAERLKGVDSTLKIQPAKLEDSAVYLCASSIYYEQYFGPGTRLTVT.

The rearrangement uses TRBV19 and TRBJ1-1; 8 nucleotides match TRBD1. The CDR3 is 11 amino acids. J gave up 10 bases and V 9 bases, and 7 bases lay outside the gene matches. Per the germline V gene, CDR1 is LNHDA and CDR2 is SQIVND (reference sequence). This CDR3 reads CASLAGGLAFF. The CDR3 nucleotides are TGTGCCAGCCTGGCAGGGGGCTTAGCTTTCTTT.

The V gene is TRBV10-3, the J gene TRBJ2-3; D is unclear. The CDR3 is 14 residues long. The V gene's germline CDR1 is ENHRY and CDR2 SYGVKD. Trimming took off 2 bases at V and 3 bases at J, with 9 bases between the two ends. CDR3 sequence (DNA): TGTGCCATCAGTGAGGAAACTGAGACAGATACGCAGTATTTT. Translation: CAISEETETDTQYF.

The CDR3 sequence: CASRRGLVNTGELFF. For the CDR3, the DNA is TGTGCCAGCAGGAGGGGACTAGTCAACACCGGGGAGCTGTTTTTT. The rearrangement links TRBV6-5 to TRBJ2-2; the match to TRBD2 covers 8 bases. V dropped 6 bases and J dropped 2; count of bases not matched to a gene: 5. The germline V gene has CDR1 MNHEY and CDR2 SVGAGI. The CDR3 extends over 15 amino acids.

The chain has TRBV4-1 and TRBJ2-7; D not certain. Germline V CDR1 and CDR2: MGHRA, YSYEKL. The V and J ends lost 0 bases and 0 bases respectively, with 9 bases between them. CDR3 length: 15 residues. CDR3 bases: TGCGCCAGCAGCCAAGAGGAGTTTATCTCCTACGAGCAGTACTTC. It translates to CASSQEEFISYEQYF.

The V and J genes are TRBV5-1 and TRBJ1-3; 10 bases line up with TRBD1. The ends lost 4 bases at V and 3 bases at J; junction bases unmatched: 10. Germline V gene sequence: CDR1 SGHRS, CDR2 YFSETQ. The CDR3 contains 17 residues. CDR3 sequence reads: CASSGQTGGAYGNTIYF. DNA for the CDR3: TGCGCCAGCAGCGGCCAGACAGGGGGCGCGTATGGAAACACCATATATTTT.

The V and J genes are TRBV11-3 and TRBJ2-3, with 11 bases fitting TRBD2. Germline CDR1 is SGHNT and CDR2 is YENEEA. The CDR3 has 17 amino acids. V dropped 1 base and J dropped 4; count of bases not matched to a gene: 7. Here the CDR3 reads CASSLAVLAGDADTQYF. The CDR3 nucleotides are TGTGCCAGCAGCTTAGCCGTACTAGCGGGAGATGCAGATACGCAGTATTTT.

The rearrangement joins TRBV2 to TRBJ2-5, with TRBD1 matching 7 bases. With 7 bases clipped from V and 1 base from J, the junction kept 6 bases outside the gene matches. The CDR3 runs to 14 residues. The germline V gene encodes CDR1 SNHLY and CDR2 FYNNEI. CDR3 loop: CASKGQLSQETQYF. CDR3 sequence (DNA): TGTGCCAGCAAGGGACAGCTCTCCCAAGAGACCCAGTACTTC.

The V call is TRBV9, the J call TRBJ2-1, with TRBD2 identical over 7 bases. Germline CDR1 and CDR2: SGDLS and YYNGEE. The CDR3 is made up of 15 amino acids. Germline trimming cut 4 bases from V and 1 base from J; bases unmatched to any gene: 5. CDR3 nucleotide sequence: TGTGCCAGCAGCTCAGGACTAGATTCCTACAATGAGCAGTTCTTC. Its translation: CASSSGLDSYNEQFF.

V usage is TRBV7-9 and J usage is TRBJ2-1, with D uncertain. V lost 3 bases to trimming and J lost 9 bases, with 9 bases between them. Germline V CDR1 and CDR2: SEHNR, FQNEAQ (reference sequence). This CDR3 has 12 amino acids. The CDR3 loop is CASSFSVREQFF. The CDR3 bases are TGTGCCAGCAGCTTCTCGGTACGTGAGCAGTTCTTC.